This is a list of T cell receptor beta chains from one sample in a study of shared clonotypes between healthy human individuals. Profiled with immunoSEQ multiplex PCR; TCRdb holds only in-frame clones, not every one. The sample consists of 2 million to 2.5 million clones, about 95% of them appearing once. The sequencing sample was made of naive CD4+ T cells sorted from blood. All receptors come from a man between 18 and 35 years old in good health. Each CDR3 is given with its conserved first and last residue. A D gene is named only where the DNA matches it firmly. For some rows the clone size is stated as once, few or many, or as a class when expanded; others skip it.

V	size	J	D	CDR3
TRBV7-2	once	TRBJ1-1	.	CASSGGPMNTEAFF
TRBV30	.	TRBJ2-4	.	CAWSGLAKNIQYF
TRBV7-9	.	TRBJ2-3	TRBD1	CASSLTGQKYF
TRBV4-1	.	TRBJ2-4	.	CASSQLSLGANAKNIQYF
TRBV28	.	TRBJ1-4	.	CASSEVATNEKLFF
TRBV5-6	.	TRBJ1-1	.	CASSWGQGPEAFF
TRBV7-2	.	TRBJ2-5	TRBD2	CASSLSSGVRGTQYF
TRBV29-1	.	TRBJ1-2	TRBD1	CSVGSGQGFYGYTF
TRBV10-2	.	TRBJ2-2	TRBD2	CASINWELAGRTGTGELFF
TRBV28	.	TRBJ1-6	.	CASGWQGNSPLHF
TRBV6-5	.	TRBJ2-1	.	CASSFRGDEQFF
TRBV7-2	.	TRBJ2-7	.	CASSLESTTEQYF
TRBV11-2	.	TRBJ1-1	TRBD1	CASSSSGTGNTEAFF
TRBV6-5	.	TRBJ2-3	.	CASSISGRTDTQYF
TRBV14	.	TRBJ1-2	.	CASSRLRGRVGGGYTF
TRBV29-1	.	TRBJ2-5	.	CSVKQGGETQYF
TRBV29-1	.	TRBJ1-2	.	CSVEVTGFRYGYTF
TRBV2	.	TRBJ1-5	.	CASSVADSQPQHF
TRBV4-1	.	TRBJ1-4	.	CASSQDGGTNEKLFF
TRBV19	.	TRBJ2-7	TRBD2	CASSQAGLAGVEQYF
TRBV6-5	.	TRBJ2-5	.	CASSYKGVQYF
TRBV11-3	.	TRBJ2-1	TRBD1	CASSLDPPGTGDNEQFF
TRBV11-3	few	TRBJ2-5	TRBD1	CASSARTGTGETQYF
TRBV19	.	TRBJ1-5	.	CASSIGRTVSNQPQHF
TRBV5-1	.	TRBJ1-5	TRBD1	CASSLEAGGFHQPQHF
TRBV7-9	.	TRBJ2-1	.	CASRSQGRYLRGEQFF
TRBV19	.	TRBJ2-7	TRBD2	CASTFSGIGGYEQYF
TRBV6-1	.	TRBJ1-6	.	CASSEREVRAYSPLHF
TRBV6-4	.	TRBJ1-6	.	CASSTEGGHNSPLHF
TRBV6-1	.	TRBJ2-2	.	CASTGTGNTGELFF
TRBV10-3	once	TRBJ2-7	TRBD2	CATRLAGGEQYF
TRBV30	.	TRBJ2-1	TRBD2	CAWRPGLAANNEQFF
TRBV10-3	.	TRBJ2-1	.	CAISTGSGYNEQFF
TRBV5-1	.	TRBJ2-1	TRBD2	CASSSEGLAGGPPFF
TRBV5-4	.	TRBJ2-6	.	CASSVRRSGANVLTF
TRBV7-9	once	TRBJ1-6	TRBD1	CASSHDRANSPLHF
TRBV6-6	.	TRBJ2-5	TRBD2	CASSYAGVRETQYF
TRBV9	.	TRBJ1-5	.	CASSPGLSTNQPQHF
TRBV28	.	TRBJ2-3	TRBD2	CASSTRGGKDTQYF
TRBV10-2	.	TRBJ2-3	.	CASRKFSPLDTQYF
TRBV9	.	TRBJ1-5	.	CASSVGFGGHQPQHF